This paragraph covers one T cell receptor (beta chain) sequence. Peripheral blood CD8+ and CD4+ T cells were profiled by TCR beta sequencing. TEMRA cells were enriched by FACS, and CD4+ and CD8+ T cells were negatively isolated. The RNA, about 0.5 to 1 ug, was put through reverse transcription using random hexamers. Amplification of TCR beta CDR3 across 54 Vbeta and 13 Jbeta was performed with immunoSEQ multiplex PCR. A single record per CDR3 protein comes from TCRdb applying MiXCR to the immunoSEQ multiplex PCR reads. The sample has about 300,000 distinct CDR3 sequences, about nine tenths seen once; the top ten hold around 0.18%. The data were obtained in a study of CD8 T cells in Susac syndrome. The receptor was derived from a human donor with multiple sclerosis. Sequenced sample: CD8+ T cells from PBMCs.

DNA of the CDR3: TGTGCCAGCAGTTACTGGGGACAGGGGTACAATGAGCAGTTCTTC. It encodes CASSYWGQGYNEQFF. The chain carries TRBV6-5 and TRBJ2-1; 10 nucleotides line up with TRBD1. The V gene end was trimmed by 1 base and the J gene end by 4 bases; junction bases not matched to a gene: 1. Germline V gives CDR1 MNHEY, CDR2 SVGAGI. The CDR3 spans 15 residues.